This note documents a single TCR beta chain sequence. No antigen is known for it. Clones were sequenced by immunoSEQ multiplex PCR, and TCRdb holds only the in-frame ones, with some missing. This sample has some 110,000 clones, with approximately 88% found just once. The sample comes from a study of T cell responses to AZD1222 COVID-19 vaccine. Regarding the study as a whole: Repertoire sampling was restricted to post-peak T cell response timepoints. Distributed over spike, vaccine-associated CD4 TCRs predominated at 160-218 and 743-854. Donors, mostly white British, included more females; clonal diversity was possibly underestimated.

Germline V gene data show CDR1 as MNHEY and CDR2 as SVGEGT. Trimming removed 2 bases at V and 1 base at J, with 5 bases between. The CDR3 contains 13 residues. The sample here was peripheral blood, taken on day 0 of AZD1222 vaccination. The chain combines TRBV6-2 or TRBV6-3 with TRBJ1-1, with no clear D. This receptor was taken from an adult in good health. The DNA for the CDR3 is TGTGCCAGCAGTTACCCGGGGAACACTGAAGCTTTCTTT. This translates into CASSYPGNTEAFF.